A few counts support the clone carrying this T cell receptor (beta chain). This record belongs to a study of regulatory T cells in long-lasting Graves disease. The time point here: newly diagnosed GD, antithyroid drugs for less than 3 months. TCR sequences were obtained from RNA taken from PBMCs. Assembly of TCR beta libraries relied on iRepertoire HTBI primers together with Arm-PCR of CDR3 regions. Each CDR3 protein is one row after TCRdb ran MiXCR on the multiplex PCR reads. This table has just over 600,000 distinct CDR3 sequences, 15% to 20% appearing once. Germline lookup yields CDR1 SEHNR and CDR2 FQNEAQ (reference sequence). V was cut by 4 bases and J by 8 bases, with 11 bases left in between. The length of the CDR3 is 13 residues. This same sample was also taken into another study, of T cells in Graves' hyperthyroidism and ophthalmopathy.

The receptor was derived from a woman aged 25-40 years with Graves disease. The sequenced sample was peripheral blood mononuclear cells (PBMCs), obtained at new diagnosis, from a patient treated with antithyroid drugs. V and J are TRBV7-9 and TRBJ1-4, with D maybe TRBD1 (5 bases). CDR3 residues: CASSWLGGEKLFF. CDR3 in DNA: TGTGCCAGCAGCTGGCTCGGGGGGGAAAAACTGTTTTTT.